This entry features one T cell receptor (beta chain) sequence. The CDR3 consists of 15 residues. V lost 4 bases to trimming and J lost 2 bases; unmatched junction nucleotides: 7. Germline V lookup: CDR1 SGDLS, CDR2 YYNGEE. This sample is part of a study of blood T cell repertoires in COVID-19. For the study at large: Sources were T cells, B-cell-depleted T cells, or PBMCs; the material itself was cDNA or gDNA.

Enrolment of Seattle patients took place during active infection, and they were followed longitudinally. In the study's own analysis: It was from reference gene primer amplification that nucleated cell counts were estimated. The repertoire was sequenced with immunoSEQ multiplex PCR; TCRdb's copy has only in-frame clones and lacks some. D and trimming come from the DNA, and the V and J calls and clone size come from that table. This table holds around 400,000 clones, over 75% found once. The chain is built from TRBV9 and TRBJ2-3; 7 nucleotides agree with TRBD2. Source material: peripheral blood. The sequence came from a woman aged 60-75 years with COVID-19, enrolled during active disease. CDR3 nucleotides: TGTGCCAGCAGCCCCCGGGGACTACTCACAGATACGCAGTATTTT. It is translated as CASSPRGLLTDTQYF.